This TCR beta chain was sequenced in a study of Graves' ophthalmopathy and Graves' hyperthyroidism. Study details: Hyperthyroidism counted as stable given no ophthalmopathy within 18 months of follow-up. General observations from the study: The 13-signature model separated ophthalmopathy from stable hyperthyroidism at roughly 90% sensitivity and roughly 80% specificity. The model's ophthalmopathy progression predictions had about 71% sensitivity and less than 75% specificity. Most thyroid-expanded clonotypes exceeding 0.001 frequency were also found in blood.

The table lists this clonotype with many counts. The antigen is unknown. Germline V CDR1 and CDR2: SGHVS, FQNEAQ. The CDR3 is 15 residues long. V trimming: 5 bases; J trimming: 5 bases; junction bases outside the gene matches: 6. RNA transcripts were the source from which TCR beta CDR3 regions were amplified. After a first-round RT-PCR with HTBI primers, a second-round multiplex PCR was run. TCRdb redid the calling of the multiplex PCR reads with MiXCR, one entry per CDR3 protein. The sample shows about 500,000 distinct CDR3 sequences, just under 40% of them seen only once. Source material: peripheral blood or thyroid tissue (not recorded which). This receptor was identified in an adult man with Graves' hyperthyroidism. The genes are TRBV7-8 and TRBJ1-2, with 12 nucleotides matching TRBD1. The CDR3 DNA is TGTGCCAGCAGCCCCGGGACAGGGGGCGATTATGGCTACACCTTC. Translating it yields CASSPGTGGDYGYTF.